The T cell receptor beta chain under discussion was sequenced for a study of cytotoxic CD8 clonotypes in ibrutinib-treated CLL. Study context: Among the patients, roughly ten presented as relapsed/refractory and over 14 as treatment-naive; roughly 17 showed unmutated IGHV.

The CDR3 is 16 amino acids. Trimming pared 4 bases from V and 0 bases from J, leaving 15 bases between. Germline CDR1 is MGHRA and CDR2 is YSYEKL. The data were produced by immunoSEQ multiplex PCR, yet TCRdb's version contains in-frame clones alone and is incomplete. This repertoire shows 55,000 to 85,000 clones, about nine tenths found once; its top ten account for approximately 3.1%. This chain uses TRBV4-1 with TRBJ1-1; TRBD1 might be the D (5 bases). Sequences were derived from PBMCs, sampled after 12 months of ibrutinib treatment. The clonotype comes from a human donor with chronic lymphocytic leukemia. In nucleotides, the CDR3 is TGCGCCAGCAGCCTGGAAGGGGAGGCTTTGAACACTGAAGCTTTCTTT. This codes for CASSLEGEALNTEAFF.